The source of this T cell receptor beta chain is a study of beta chain features in type 1 diabetes. TCRB transcripts that were expressed got sequenced, as all of the isolated RNA had been reverse transcribed. The table came from immunoSEQ multiplex PCR; TCRdb's copy has only in-frame clones and leaves some out. The data show hundreds of thousands of clones, with roughly 14% seen just once and more than 0.025% held by the top ten. The CDR3 totals 16 residues. Germline lookup yields CDR1 SGHTA and CDR2 FQGNSA. The V gene lost 4 bases and the J gene lost 6 bases, with 19 bases spanning the gap. The clonotype originates from a woman aged 40 to 50 in good health. The sample taken for sequencing was naive CD4+ T cells from blood. The V call is TRBV7-2, the J call TRBJ2-4, with TRBD2 as a possible D gene (7 bases). The CDR3 loop is CASSSAWTRGRNIQYF. As DNA, the CDR3 is TGTGCCAGCAGCTCGGCTTGGACTAGGGGGAGAAACATTCAGTACTTC.